A single sample is the source of the 6 T cell receptor beta chains below, sequenced in a study of T cells in women clearing cervical HPV infection. TCRdb's copy holds only in-frame clones and misses some; the assay was immunoSEQ multiplex PCR. The sample has under 45,000 clones. Source material: blood buffy coat. Every receptor here comes from a woman between 18 and 69 years old with a cervical HPV16 infection that either progressed to CIN3+ or cleared (not recorded which).

Turning to this clone: The read falls 3 residues short of the CDR3 end, and the missing part is taken from the germline J gene. This chain uses TRBV5-1 with TRBJ1-6; 7 nucleotides agree with TRBD1. The V segment lost 3 bases and the J segment 6 bases; nucleotides outside the gene matches: 9. The CDR3 extends over 16 amino acids. Germline CDR1 reads SGHRS; CDR2 reads YFSETQ. Partial CDR3 DNA: TGCGCCAGCAGCTCCAATCGGGGACAGAGTAATTCACCC. Translating gives CASSSNRGQSNSP. The entire CDR3 sequence reads CASSSNRGQSNSPLHF. Based on the CDR3 plus reference TRBV5-1 and TRBJ1-6, the full variable domain is KAGVTQTPRYLIKTRGQQVTLSCSPISGHRSVSWYQQTPGQGLQFLFEYFSETQRNKGNFPGRFSGRQFSNSRSEMNVSTLELGDSALYLCASSSNRGQSNSPLHFGNGTRLTVT.

On this clone itself: The CDR3 end is not reached by the read, which stops 3 residues before it; the germline J gene fills it in. V gene TRBV20-1 combines with J gene TRBJ1-4; 9 bases agree with TRBD1. The CDR3 sequence is 15 residues long. Per germline, CDR1 DFQATT and CDR2 SNEGSKA (reference sequence). The V and J ends lost 6 bases and 6 bases, in that order; junction bases with no gene match: 11. CDR3 residues: CSAPGTGLFYEKLFF. The DNA read from the CDR3 is TGCAGTGCACCTGGGACAGGGCTTTTTTATGAAAAA.

Remarks on this clone: The read gets to within 3 residues of the CDR3 end, and the germline J gene fills in the rest. This chain connects TRBV5-1 to TRBJ2-5, with 8 bases fitting TRBD2. The CDR3 runs 18 residues. The V and J ends lost 5 bases and 4 bases, in that order; junction bases with no gene match: 19. Germline-derived CDR1 and CDR2 are SGHRS and YFSETQ. The CDR3 bases that were read are TGCGCCAGCAGTTTTTCCCCGGGTCTAGCGGGTATGTCAGAGACC. Protein sequence: CASSFSPGLAGMSET. The complete CDR3 reads CASSFSPGLAGMSETQYF.

About this clone: Read data end 3 residues before the CDR3 end; the end is taken from the germline J gene. The chain links TRBV7-9 to TRBJ2-7; perhaps TRBD2 as D (6 bases). V gave up 5 bases and J gave up 4 bases, with 18 bases separating them. CDR1 is SEHNR, CDR2 FQNEAQ, per germline (reference sequence). This CDR3 spans 15 amino acids. The part of the CDR3 DNA that was read is TGTGCCAGCAGCCCTAGCGCGGGATACCCTTACGAG. Translated: CASSPSAGYPYE. The complete CDR3 reads CASSPSAGYPYEQYF.

Note on this clone: The CDR3 end is not reached by the read, which stops 3 residues before it; the germline J gene fills it in. The chain has TRBV18 and TRBJ2-1; TRBD2 agrees at 8 bases. Germline loops: CDR1 KGHSH, CDR2 LQKENI. This CDR3 has 17 residues. V was pared by 0 bases and J by 0 bases, with 4 bases of the junction left unmatched. The part of the CDR3 DNA that was read is TGTGCCAGCTCACCACCGGCGCGGGGGGTCTCCTACAATGAG. This encodes CASSPPARGVSYNE. The full CDR3 is CASSPPARGVSYNEQFF.

CDR3 region: CASGLSGQGDPLYEQYF. The CDR3 DNA, read in part, is TGTGCCAGCGGCCTATCGGGACAGGGTGACCCTCTCTACGAG. J is TRBJ2-7 and V is TRBV4-2; 9 bases are a match to TRBD1. The missing CDR3 end, 3 residues past where the read stops, is filled in from the germline J gene. V was pared by 8 bases and J by 3 bases, with 17 bases of the junction left unmatched. Germline CDR1 reads LGHNA; CDR2 reads YNFKEQ. There are 17 residues in the CDR3.